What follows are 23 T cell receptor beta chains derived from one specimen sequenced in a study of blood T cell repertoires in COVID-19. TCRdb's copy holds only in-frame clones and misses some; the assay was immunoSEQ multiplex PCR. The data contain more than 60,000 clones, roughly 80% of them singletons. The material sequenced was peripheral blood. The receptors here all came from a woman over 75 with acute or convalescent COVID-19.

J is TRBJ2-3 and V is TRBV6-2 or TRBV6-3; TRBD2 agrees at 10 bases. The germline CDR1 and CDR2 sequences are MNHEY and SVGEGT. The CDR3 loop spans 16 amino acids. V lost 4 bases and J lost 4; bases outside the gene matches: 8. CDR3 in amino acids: CASSSAVSGRADTQYF. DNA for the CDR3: TGTGCCAGCAGTTCCGCGGTGAGCGGGAGGGCAGATACGCAGTATTTT.

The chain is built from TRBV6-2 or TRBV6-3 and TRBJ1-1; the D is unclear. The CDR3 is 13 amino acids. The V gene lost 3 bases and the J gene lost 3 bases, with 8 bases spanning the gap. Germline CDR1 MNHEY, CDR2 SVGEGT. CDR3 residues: CASSYQAHTEAFF. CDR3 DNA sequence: TGTGCCAGCAGTTATCAGGCCCACACTGAAGCTTTCTTT.

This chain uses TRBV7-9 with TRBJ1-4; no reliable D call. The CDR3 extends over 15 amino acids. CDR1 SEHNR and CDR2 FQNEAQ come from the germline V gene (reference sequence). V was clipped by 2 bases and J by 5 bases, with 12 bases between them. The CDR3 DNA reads TGTGCCAGCAGCTTAACGTCGGCGGGAAATGAAAAACTGTTTTTT. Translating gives CASSLTSAGNEKLFF.

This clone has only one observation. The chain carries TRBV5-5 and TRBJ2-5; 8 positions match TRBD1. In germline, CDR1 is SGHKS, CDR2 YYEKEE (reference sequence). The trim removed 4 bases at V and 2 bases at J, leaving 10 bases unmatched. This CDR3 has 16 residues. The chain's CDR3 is CASSAGTGGPQETQYF. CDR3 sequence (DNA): TGTGCCAGCAGCGCCGGGACAGGCGGGCCTCAAGAGACCCAGTACTTC. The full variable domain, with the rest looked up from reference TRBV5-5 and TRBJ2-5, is DAGVTQSPTHLIKTRGQQVTLRCSPISGHKSVSWYQQVLGQGPQFIFQYYEKEERGRGNFPDRFSARQFPNYSSELNVNALLLGDSALYLCASSAGTGGPQETQYFGPGTRLLVL.

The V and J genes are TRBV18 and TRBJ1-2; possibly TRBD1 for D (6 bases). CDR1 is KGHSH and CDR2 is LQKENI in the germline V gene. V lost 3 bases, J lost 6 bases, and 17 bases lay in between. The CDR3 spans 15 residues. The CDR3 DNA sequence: TGTGCCAGCTCACCCCAACCCCAGGGGAAGGATGGCTACACCTTC. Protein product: CASSPQPQGKDGYTF.

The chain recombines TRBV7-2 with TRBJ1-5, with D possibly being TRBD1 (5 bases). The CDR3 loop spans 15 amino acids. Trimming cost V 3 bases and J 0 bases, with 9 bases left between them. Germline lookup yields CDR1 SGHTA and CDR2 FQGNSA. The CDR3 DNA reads TGTGCCAGCAGCTTGTACAGGACTAGCAATCAGCCCCAGCATTTT. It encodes CASSLYRTSNQPQHF.

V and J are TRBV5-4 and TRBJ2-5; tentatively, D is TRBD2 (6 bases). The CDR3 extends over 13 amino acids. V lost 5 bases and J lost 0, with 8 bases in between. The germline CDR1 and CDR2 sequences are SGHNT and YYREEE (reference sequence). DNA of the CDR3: TGTGCCAGCAGACGGGGGAACCAAGAGACCCAGTACTTC. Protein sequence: CASRRGNQETQYF.

CDR3: CASSPTGFQETQYF. For the CDR3, the DNA is TGTGCCAGCAGCCCGACAGGTTTCCAAGAGACCCAGTACTTC. The V gene is TRBV7-9, the J gene TRBJ2-5; D possibly corresponds to TRBD1 (6 bases). The CDR3 runs 14 residues. Germline V gene sequence: CDR1 SEHNR, CDR2 FQNEAQ (reference sequence). The V gene lost 5 bases and the J gene lost 1 base, with 11 bases spanning the gap.

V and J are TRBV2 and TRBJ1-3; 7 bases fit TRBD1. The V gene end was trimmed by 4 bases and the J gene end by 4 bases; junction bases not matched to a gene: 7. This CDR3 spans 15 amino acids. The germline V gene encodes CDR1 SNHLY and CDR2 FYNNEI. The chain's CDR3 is CASSVRRGRGNTIYF. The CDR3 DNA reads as TGTGCCAGCAGTGTGAGGAGGGGGCGCGGAAACACCATATATTTT.

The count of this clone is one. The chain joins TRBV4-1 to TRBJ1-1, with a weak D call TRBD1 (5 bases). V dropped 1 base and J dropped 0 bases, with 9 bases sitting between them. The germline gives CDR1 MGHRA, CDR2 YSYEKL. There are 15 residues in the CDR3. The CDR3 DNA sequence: TGCGCCAGCAGCCAAGTTGGGGGGTTGAACACTGAAGCTTTCTTT. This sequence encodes CASSQVGGLNTEAFF.

The CDR3 sequence: CASSIRTGHGYTF. As DNA, the CDR3 is TGTGCCAGTAGTATCAGAACAGGTCATGGCTACACCTTC. The V gene is TRBV19, the J gene TRBJ1-2, with D perhaps TRBD1 (5 bases). V lost 3 bases, J lost 6 bases, and 11 bases lay in between. CDR1 and CDR2 from the germline V gene are LNHDA and SQIVND (reference sequence). CDR3 length: 13 amino acids.

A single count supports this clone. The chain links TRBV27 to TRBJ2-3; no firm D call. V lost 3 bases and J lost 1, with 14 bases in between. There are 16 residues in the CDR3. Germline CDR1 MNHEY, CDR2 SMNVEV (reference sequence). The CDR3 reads CASSLPRGIGTDTQYF. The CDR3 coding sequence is TGTGCCAGCAGTTTGCCTCGCGGAATTGGCACAGATACGCAGTATTTT.

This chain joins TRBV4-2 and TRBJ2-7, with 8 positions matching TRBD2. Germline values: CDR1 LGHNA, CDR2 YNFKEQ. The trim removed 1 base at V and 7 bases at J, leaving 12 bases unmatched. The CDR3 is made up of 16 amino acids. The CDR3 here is CASSQVTRAGVDEQYF. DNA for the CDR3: TGTGCCAGCAGCCAAGTCACTCGAGCGGGAGTCGATGAGCAGTACTTC.

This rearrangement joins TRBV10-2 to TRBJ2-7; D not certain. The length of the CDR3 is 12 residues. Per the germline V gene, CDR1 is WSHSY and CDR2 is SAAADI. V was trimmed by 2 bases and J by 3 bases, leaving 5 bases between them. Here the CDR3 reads CASSETSYEQYF. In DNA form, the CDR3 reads TGCGCCAGCAGTGAGACAAGCTACGAGCAGTACTTC.

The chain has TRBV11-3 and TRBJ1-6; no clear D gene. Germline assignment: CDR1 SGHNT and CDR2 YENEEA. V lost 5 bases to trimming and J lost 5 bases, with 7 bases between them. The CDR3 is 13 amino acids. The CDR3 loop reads CASSREDNSPLHF. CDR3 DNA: TGTGCCAGCAGCCGGGAAGATAATTCACCCCTCCACTTT.

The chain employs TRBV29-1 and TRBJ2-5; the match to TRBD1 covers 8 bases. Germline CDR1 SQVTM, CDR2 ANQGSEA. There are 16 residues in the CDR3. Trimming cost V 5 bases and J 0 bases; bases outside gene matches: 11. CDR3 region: CSVRGLAGGYQETQYF. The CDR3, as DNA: TGCAGCGTTCGGGGGTTGGCAGGGGGCTACCAAGAGACCCAGTACTTC.

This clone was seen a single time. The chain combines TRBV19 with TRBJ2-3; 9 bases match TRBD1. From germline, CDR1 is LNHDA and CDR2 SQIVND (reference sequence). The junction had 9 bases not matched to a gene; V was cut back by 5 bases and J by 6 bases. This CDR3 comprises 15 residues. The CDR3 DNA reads TGTGCCAGTAGTCTCGCCGGGACAGGGACCGATACGCAGTATTTT. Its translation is CASSLAGTGTDTQYF.

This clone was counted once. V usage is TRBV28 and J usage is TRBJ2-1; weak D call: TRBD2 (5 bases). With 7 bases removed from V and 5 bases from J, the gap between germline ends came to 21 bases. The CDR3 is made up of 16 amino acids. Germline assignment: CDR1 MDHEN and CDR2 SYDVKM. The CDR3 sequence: CASTILGSGSNNEQFF. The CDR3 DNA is TGTGCCAGCACCATACTAGGGTCTGGCAGCAACAATGAGCAGTTCTTC.

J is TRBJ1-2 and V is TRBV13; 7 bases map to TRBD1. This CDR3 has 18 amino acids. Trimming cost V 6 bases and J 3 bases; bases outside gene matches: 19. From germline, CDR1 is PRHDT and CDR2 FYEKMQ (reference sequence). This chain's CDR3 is CASRTKYTTGARDYGYTF. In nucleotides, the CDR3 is TGTGCCAGCAGGACGAAGTACACAACAGGGGCCCGGGACTATGGCTACACCTTC.

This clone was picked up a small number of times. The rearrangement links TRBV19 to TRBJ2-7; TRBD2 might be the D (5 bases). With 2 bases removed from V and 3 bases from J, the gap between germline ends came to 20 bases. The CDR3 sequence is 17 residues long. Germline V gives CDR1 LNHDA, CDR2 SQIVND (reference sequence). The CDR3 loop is CASSIPAEWEMYYEQYF. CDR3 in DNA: TGTGCCAGTAGTATACCCGCGGAGTGGGAGATGTACTACGAGCAGTACTTC.

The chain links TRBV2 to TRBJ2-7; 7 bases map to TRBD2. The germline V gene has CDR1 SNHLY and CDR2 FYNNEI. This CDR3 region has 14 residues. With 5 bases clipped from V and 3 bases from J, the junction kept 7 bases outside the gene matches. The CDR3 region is CASSPQRGYYEQYF. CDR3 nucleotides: TGTGCCAGCAGTCCCCAGCGGGGATACTACGAGCAGTACTTC.

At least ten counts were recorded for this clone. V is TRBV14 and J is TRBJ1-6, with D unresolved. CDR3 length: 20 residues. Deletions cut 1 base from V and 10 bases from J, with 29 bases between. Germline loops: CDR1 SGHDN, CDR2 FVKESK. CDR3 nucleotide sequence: TGTGCCAGCAGCCAAGTTCGGTTCGCGGGCGTGTCGCTAATTTGGTCACCCCTCCACTTT. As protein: CASSQVRFAGVSLIWSPLHF.

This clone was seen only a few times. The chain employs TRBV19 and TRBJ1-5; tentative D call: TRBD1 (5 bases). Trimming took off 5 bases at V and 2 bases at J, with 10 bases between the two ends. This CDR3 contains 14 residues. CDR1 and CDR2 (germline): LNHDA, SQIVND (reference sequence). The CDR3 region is CASSPQGGNQPQHF. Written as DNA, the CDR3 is TGTGCCAGTAGTCCCCAGGGTGGCAATCAGCCCCAGCATTTT.